Listed below are T cell receptor beta chains from one sample, sequenced in a study of T cells in Graves' hyperthyroidism and ophthalmopathy. TCRdb ran MiXCR on the multiplex PCR reads and lists one entry per CDR3 protein. The table records 600,000 to 750,000 distinct CDR3 sequences, 17% of them present only once. The source material was blood. The receptors come from a man between 45 and 60 years old with Graves' hyperthyroidism. CDR3s leave out the opening cysteine and the closing phenylalanine or tryptophan.

v_call	j_call	cdr3_aa
TRBV5-1	TRBJ2-3	ASTSGRNTDTQY
TRBV18	TRBJ1-3	ASSPAEPYSGNTIY
TRBV29-1	TRBJ2-6	SADLGITGANVLT
TRBV19	TRBJ2-6	ASRPGQGTGANVLT
TRBV6-1	TRBJ1-5	ASSGGGGPADQPQH
TRBV28	TRBJ2-3	ASLNREASTDTQY
TRBV19	TRBJ1-6	ASSRETGTNSPLH
TRBV28	TRBJ1-4	ASSFPNGPTGWTVNEKLF
TRBV5-1	TRBJ2-1	ASSLGLGENEQF
TRBV7-6	TRBJ2-1	ASSLGWREGHNEQF
TRBV6-1	TRBJ1-1	ASSWTGVVWTEAF
TRBV7-9	TRBJ2-2	ASSLVAGGLTGELF
TRBV9	TRBJ1-1	ASSLGLSQMNTEAF
TRBV12-3/TRBV12-4	TRBJ2-5	ASSLVLRGETQY